These 26 T cell receptor beta chains were all obtained from the same sample, sequenced in a study of shared T cell receptors in the human thymus. The assay was immunoSEQ multiplex PCR, and TCRdb's table has in-frame clones only and misses some. The repertoire consists of fewer than 700,000 clones, with roughly 88% occurring once and the leading ten covering approximately 0.011%. In addition, the sample was reused for a study of human thymus T cells.

Source material: thymocytes. Every receptor here comes from a boy under three years old with a congenital heart defect.

V usage is TRBV7-4 and J usage is TRBJ2-6; 8 bases agree with TRBD2. V gave up 5 bases and J gave up 2 bases; unmatched junction bases: 14. The CDR3 covers 19 residues. Germline loops: CDR1 SGHVT, CDR2 SQSDAQ. The CDR3 DNA sequence: TGTGCCAGCAGCAGACGTAACTGGAGCGGGAGTACTGGGGCCAACGTCCTGACTTTC. Its translation: CASSRRNWSGSTGANVLTF. Looking up the rest from reference TRBV7-4 and TRBJ2-6 gives the full variable domain: GAGVSQSPRYKVAKRGRDVALRCDSISGHVTLYWYRQTLGQGSEVLTYSQSDAQRDKSGRPSGRFSAERPERSVSTLKIQRTEQGDSAVYLCASSRRNWSGSTGANVLTFGAGSRLTVL.

This sequence joins TRBV7-9 and TRBJ1-1; D is unclear. Trimming removed 4 bases at V and 1 base at J, with 7 bases between. Looked up from germline, CDR1 is SEHNR and CDR2 is FQNEAQ (reference sequence). The CDR3 is 13 residues long. CDR3 sequence (DNA): TGTGCCAGCAGCTACGCACAGAACACTGAAGCTTTCTTT. Amino acids: CASSYAQNTEAFF. Together with reference TRBV7-9 and TRBJ1-1, the CDR3 gives the full variable domain: DTGVSQNPRHKITKRGQNVTFRCDPISEHNRLYWYRQTLGQGPEFLTYFQNEAQLEKSRLLSDRFSAERPKGSFSTLEIQRTEQGDSAMYLCASSYAQNTEAFFGQGTRLTVV.

The chain recombines TRBV6-1 with TRBJ2-3; 7 nucleotides agree with TRBD1. Germline loops: CDR1 MNHNS, CDR2 SASEGT. The CDR3 spans 14 residues. Trimming took 6 bases from V and 2 from J; bases not matched to a gene: 5. The CDR3 DNA reads TGTGCCAGCAGGGGGACAGATTACACAGATACGCAGTATTTT. Encoded protein: CASRGTDYTDTQYF.

Concerning this clone itself: The junction differs from germline at one of its ends, possibly a read error. V usage is TRBV12-5 and J usage is TRBJ2-5; the match to TRBD2 covers 13 bases. The CDR3 loop spans 13 amino acids. CDR1 and CDR2 from the germline V gene are LGHNT and FRNRAP. The CDR3 nucleotides read TGTGCTAGTGGTTGGGAACTAGCGGGAGGGCAACACTTC. It specifies CASGWELAGGQHF.

The genes are TRBV5-4 and TRBJ2-7; maybe TRBD1 (6 bases). The CDR3 covers 17 residues. The germline CDR1 and CDR2 sequences are SGHNT and YYREEE (reference sequence). Deletions cut 0 bases from V and 3 bases from J, with 19 bases between. In DNA form, the CDR3 reads TGTGCCAGCAGCTTGGGCCCGTGGGGGCGCAGGGACTACGAGCAGTACTTC. Translation gives CASSLGPWGRRDYEQYF.

The J gene is TRBJ2-7, the V gene TRBV30; tentative D call: TRBD2 (6 bases). Trimming shortened V by 2 bases and J by 5 bases, and 19 bases separated the two germline ends. CDR1 is GTSNPN and CDR2 is SVGIG in the germline V gene (reference sequence). The CDR3 sequence is 15 residues long. CDR3 loop: CAWSPNPQGGNEQYF. The CDR3 DNA follows: TGTGCCTGGAGTCCCAATCCCCAGGGAGGCAACGAGCAGTACTTC. Using reference TRBV30 and TRBJ2-7 for the parts outside the CDR3, the full variable domain is SQTIHQWPATLVQPVGSPLSLECTVEGTSNPNLYWYRQAAGRGLQLLFYSVGIGQISSEVPQNLSASRPQDRQFILSSKKLLLSDSGFYLCAWSPNPQGGNEQYFGPGTRLTVT.

This chain joins TRBV10-2 and TRBJ2-7, with D possibly matching TRBD2 (6 bases). Trimming left V 3 bases short and J 0 bases short, with 12 bases between. The CDR3 runs 15 residues. The germline V gene encodes CDR1 WSHSY and CDR2 SAAADI. CDR3 DNA sequence: TGCGCCAGCAGTGATGGGGGGATGAGCTCCTACGAGCAGTACTTC. The encoded protein is CASSDGGMSSYEQYF.

This chain links TRBV25-1 with TRBJ1-2, with 8 bases fitting TRBD1. Trimming cost V 8 bases and J 4 bases; bases outside gene matches: 3. CDR1 MGHDK and CDR2 SYGVNS come from the germline V gene. The CDR3 is 12 residues long. Written as DNA, the CDR3 is TGTGCCAGCCACGGACAGGGCTATGGCTACACCTTC. Translating it yields CASHGQGYGYTF.

The rearrangement links TRBV4-1 to TRBJ2-7; 9 bases map to TRBD1. Trimming removed 2 bases from V and 7 bases from J; junction bases left unmatched: 6. The CDR3 sequence is 14 residues long. Germline CDR1 MGHRA, CDR2 YSYEKL. The DNA for the CDR3 is TGCGCCAGCAGCCAAACAGGGGGCGCGGGGGAGCAGTACTTC. It codes for CASSQTGGAGEQYF.

This rearrangement joins TRBV4-3 to TRBJ2-3, with D unresolved. V was clipped by 2 bases and J by 6 bases, with 12 bases between them. CDR1 and CDR2 from the germline V gene are LGHNA and YSLEER. The CDR3 has 14 amino acids. The CDR3 reads CASSQSRLSDTQYF. The CDR3 nucleotides read TGCGCCAGCAGCCAATCTAGGCTCAGCGATACGCAGTATTTT.

CDR3 amino acids: CASSQDPTEGGSLGEPQHF. The CDR3 region has the DNA TGTGCCAGCAGCCAAGATCCGACCGAGGGGGGGTCGCTAGGGGAGCCCCAGCATTTT. J is TRBJ1-5 and V is TRBV4-2; TRBD1 might be the D (6 bases). The V and J ends lost 0 bases and 8 bases respectively, with 26 bases between them. The CDR3 is 19 residues long. Germline values: CDR1 LGHNA, CDR2 YNFKEQ.

CDR3 DNA: TGTGCCAGCAGTGACAGTCATAGCGGGAGGGTTAATGAGCAGTTCTTC. It specifies CASSDSHSGRVNEQFF. The J gene is TRBJ2-1, the V gene TRBV6-4; 11 bases are a match to TRBD2. Looked up from germline, CDR1 is MRHNA and CDR2 is SNTAGT. The CDR3 is made up of 16 amino acids. V gave up 2 bases and J gave up 7 bases; unmatched junction bases: 7.

V and J are TRBV5-5 and TRBJ2-7; 10 bases are shared with TRBD2. CDR1 and CDR2 (germline): SGHKS, YYEKEE (reference sequence). V lost 2 bases to trimming and J lost 2 bases; unmatched junction nucleotides: 7. The CDR3 is made up of 16 amino acids. The CDR3 sequence is CASSLTGTSVAYEQYF. For the CDR3, the DNA is TGTGCCAGCAGCTTAACCGGGACTAGCGTAGCCTACGAGCAGTACTTC.

The rearrangement uses TRBV9 and TRBJ1-1, with 10 bases aligning to TRBD1. Unmatched junction bases numbered 5, after V lost 7 bases and J lost 5 bases. The CDR3 contains 13 residues. CDR1 and CDR2 (germline): SGDLS, YYNGEE. CDR3 sequence: CASGQGVWTEAFF. The DNA for the CDR3 is TGTGCCAGCGGACAGGGGGTTTGGACTGAAGCTTTCTTT. The variable domain in full, completed from reference TRBV9 and TRBJ1-1, reads DSGVTQTPKHLITATGQRVTLRCSPRSGDLSVYWYQQSLDQGLQFLIQYYNGEERAKGNILERFSAQQFPDLHSELNLSSLELGDSALYFCASGQGVWTEAFFGQGTRLTVV.

The V gene is TRBV28, the J gene TRBJ2-1, with D unresolved. Trimming took off 4 bases at V and 6 bases at J, with 7 bases between the two ends. Germline CDR1 and CDR2: MDHEN and SYDVKM. The CDR3 runs to 12 residues. Here the CDR3 DNA reads TGTGCCAGCAGTTCTAGTAGCAATGAGCAGTTCTTC. Its protein product is CASSSSSNEQFF.

The J gene is TRBJ2-7, the V gene TRBV5-4; perhaps TRBD1 as D (7 bases). This CDR3 has 18 residues. CDR1 and CDR2 from the germline V gene are SGHNT and YYREEE (reference sequence). The V gene lost 2 bases and the J gene lost 4 bases, with 25 bases spanning the gap. CDR3 protein: CASSFGGILGGRTYEQYF. The CDR3 DNA follows: TGTGCCAGCAGCTTTGGCGGGATTCTAGGGGGCCGGACTTACGAGCAGTACTTC.

This rearrangement joins TRBV6-1 to TRBJ2-7; TRBD1 is a possible D gene (5 bases). Germline assignment: CDR1 MNHNS and CDR2 SASEGT. There are 14 residues in the CDR3. Trimming took off 5 bases at V and 4 bases at J, with 15 bases between the two ends. CDR3 sequence reads: CASSQRTPYYEQYF. The CDR3 DNA reads TGTGCCAGCAGTCAGAGGACACCTTATTACGAGCAGTACTTC.

Of note for this clone: At one boundary the junction diverges from the germline segment, which might be a read error. The chain recombines TRBV7-7 with TRBJ2-2; possible D gene TRBD1, 6 bases. Germline V CDR1 and CDR2: SSHAT, FNYEAQ (reference sequence). There are 19 residues in the CDR3. CDR3 sequence: CASSSVSTGTPWVTGELFF. CDR3 DNA: TGTGCTAGCAGCTCAGTATCAACCGGGACACCGTGGGTCACCGGGGAGCTGTTTTTT.

V gene TRBV4-2 combines with J gene TRBJ2-5, with TRBD2 matching over 10 bases. This CDR3 spans 18 amino acids. With 1 base clipped from V and 0 bases from J, the junction kept 8 bases outside the gene matches. Germline CDR1 LGHNA, CDR2 YNFKEQ. Written as DNA, the CDR3 is TGTGCCAGCAGCCAAGGGCCCAGGACTAGCGGATACCAAGAGACCCAGTACTTC. It yields the protein CASSQGPRTSGYQETQYF.

The chain links TRBV6-5 to TRBJ2-2; maybe TRBD1 (6 bases). V lost 8 bases to trimming and J lost 7 bases, with 20 bases between them. Germline CDR1 MNHEY, CDR2 SVGAGI. There are 15 residues in the CDR3. For the CDR3, the DNA is TGTGCCAGCCGGAGGAAACAGGGATTTAACGGGGAGCTGTTTTTT. Its translation: CASRRKQGFNGELFF.

J is TRBJ1-1 and V is TRBV6-6; TRBD1 aligns across 9 bases. Losses at the gene ends were 1 base for V and 5 bases for J; bases not matched to a gene: 5. The CDR3 length is 15 residues. Germline V lookup: CDR1 MNHNY, CDR2 SVGAGI (reference sequence). The CDR3 DNA is TGTGCCAGCAGTTACTGCAGGGGGACAGGGACTGAAGCTTTCTTT. This encodes CASSYCRGTGTEAFF.

The chain joins TRBV7-2 to TRBJ2-7; tentatively, D is TRBD2 (6 bases). The ends were cut back, 5 bases at V and 7 bases at J, with 21 bases in the middle. Germline CDR1 and CDR2: SGHTA and FQGNSA. This CDR3 comprises 15 residues. The CDR3, as DNA: TGTGCCAGCAGCACCGGGACTTCTCTTATCGGGGAGCAGTACTTC. Translation gives CASSTGTSLIGEQYF.

The chain recombines TRBV28 with TRBJ1-2; 7 positions match TRBD1. The CDR3 is made up of 17 amino acids. CDR1 MDHEN and CDR2 SYDVKM come from the germline V gene. The V and J ends lost 5 bases and 0 bases, in that order; junction bases with no gene match: 12. The CDR3 is CASSNFGTDLANYGYTF. The CDR3 nucleotides are TGTGCCAGCAGTAACTTCGGGACAGACCTAGCTAACTATGGCTACACCTTC.

The V and J genes are TRBV11-2 and TRBJ1-5; D call uncertain. Between the trimmed V and J ends, which lost 4 bases and 0 bases, there was a span of 19 bases. Germline V lookup: CDR1 SGHAT, CDR2 FQNNGV. The CDR3 contains 18 residues. The CDR3 region is CASSSSRGEAYSNQPQHF. For the CDR3, the DNA is TGTGCCAGCAGCTCATCCCGGGGAGAGGCTTATAGCAATCAGCCCCAGCATTTT. Looking up the rest from reference TRBV11-2 and TRBJ1-5 gives the full variable domain: EAGVAQSPRYKIIEKRQSVAFWCNPISGHATLYWYQQILGQGPKLLIQFQNNGVVDDSQLPKDRFSAERLKGVDSTLKIQPAKLEDSAVYLCASSSSRGEAYSNQPQHFGDGTRLSIL.

The rearrangement uses TRBV4-2 and TRBJ2-5; TRBD2 might be the D (5 bases). Germline V CDR1 and CDR2: LGHNA, YNFKEQ. This CDR3 is 14 amino acids long. Trimming removed 6 bases at V and 1 base at J, with 12 bases between. The CDR3 here is CASSNGEIQETQYF. CDR3 nucleotides: TGTGCCAGCAGTAACGGGGAGATCCAAGAGACCCAGTACTTC.

The V call is TRBV6-1, the J call TRBJ1-3; TRBD1 matches 7 bases. After removal of 6 bases from V and 5 bases from J, the junction contained 7 bases not matched to a gene. The CDR3 is 14 residues long. Germline values: CDR1 MNHNS, CDR2 SASEGT. CDR3 in amino acids: CASSPGGRRNTIYF. The CDR3 DNA is TGTGCCAGCAGCCCAGGGGGAAGACGAAACACCATATATTTT.